Detailed here is one T cell receptor beta chain. Its antigen remains unknown. Measured with immunoSEQ multiplex PCR; TCRdb has only the in-frame clones, and not every one. The table records about 68,000 clones, approximately 70% of them present only once. The CDR3 has 15 residues. V dropped 1 base and J dropped 4 bases, with 12 bases sitting between them. This entry is derived from a study of cytotoxic CD8 clonotypes in ibrutinib-treated CLL. Findings and caveats of the study: Few clonotypes were public, and these shrank or held steady under treatment. Clonality increased at ibrutinib response and stayed stable in sustained remission. At progression, however, it fell back toward baseline.

Extraction of roughly 2 micrograms of genomic DNA from cryopreserved PBMCs supplied material for TCR beta libraries. The gene calls are TRBV5-7 and TRBJ1-5; D might be TRBD1 (6 bases). TRBV5-7 is designated an ORF whose function remains uncertain. The TCR comes from a human donor with chronic lymphocytic leukemia. Specimen: PBMCs, collected after 12 months of ibrutinib treatment. The CDR3 DNA follows: TGTGCCAGCAGCTTGCCCGCAGGGGTAAATCAGCCCCAGCATTTT. Protein sequence: CASSLPAGVNQPQHF.